This T cell receptor beta chain came from a study of cytomegalovirus exposure and HLA in healthy donors. The CDR3 covers 16 residues. Losses at the gene ends were 4 bases for V and 3 bases for J; bases not matched to a gene: 10. Per germline, CDR1 SQVTM and CDR2 ANQGSEA. Vbeta (60) and Jbeta (13) primers were used in the PCR. The authors' processing: Later reanalysis found tens of millions of unique TCR beta chains, some 10 million of them shared. The protocol was immunoSEQ multiplex PCR, while the TCRdb copy is restricted to in-frame clones and leaves out a portion. D and trimming were read from the DNA, whereas the V and J calls and clone size are those reported in that table. The table records 120,000 or so clones, roughly 18% of them present only once. Details on this clone: The antigen remains undetermined.

Findings of the study overall: In a later analysis, parvovirus B19, influenza, CMV and Epstein-Barr virus appeared linked to several top co-occurrence clusters.

The clonotype comes from a female donor in good health and CMV-seropositive. Sequenced: PBMCs. The chain recombines TRBV29-1 with TRBJ2-3; 10 bases agree with TRBD2. The CDR3 protein is CSVVPAGGPGTDTQYF. The CDR3 nucleotides read TGCAGCGTTGTCCCAGCGGGAGGGCCGGGAACAGATACGCAGTATTTT.